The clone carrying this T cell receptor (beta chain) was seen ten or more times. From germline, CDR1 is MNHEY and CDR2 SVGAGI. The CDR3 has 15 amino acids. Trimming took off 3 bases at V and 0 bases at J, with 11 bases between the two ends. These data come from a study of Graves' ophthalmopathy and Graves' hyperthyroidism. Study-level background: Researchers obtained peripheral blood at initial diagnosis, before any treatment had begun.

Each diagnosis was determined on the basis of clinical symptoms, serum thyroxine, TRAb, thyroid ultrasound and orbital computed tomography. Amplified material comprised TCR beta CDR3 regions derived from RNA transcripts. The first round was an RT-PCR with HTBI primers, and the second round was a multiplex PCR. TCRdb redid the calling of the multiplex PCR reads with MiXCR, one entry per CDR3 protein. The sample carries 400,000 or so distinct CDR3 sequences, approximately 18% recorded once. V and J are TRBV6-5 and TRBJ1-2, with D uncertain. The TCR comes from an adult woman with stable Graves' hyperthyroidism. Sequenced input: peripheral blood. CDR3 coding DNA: TGTGCCAGCAGTTATAATTCTCCAGCTAACTATGGCTACACCTTC. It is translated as CASSYNSPANYGYTF.